This paragraph covers one TCR beta chain sequence. The data originate from a study of blood T cell repertoires in COVID-19. Study context: T cells, B-cell-depleted T cells, or PBMCs supplied cDNA or gDNA.

V shed 0 bases and J 1 base; nucleotides not matched to a gene: 7. The length of the CDR3 is 17 residues. The germline V gene has CDR1 ENHRY and CDR2 SYGVKD. Authors' data handling: Estimation of nucleated cell counts was performed using reference gene primer amplification. The assay was immunoSEQ multiplex PCR, and TCRdb's table has in-frame clones only and misses some. The V and J calls and clone size come from that table; D and trimming were worked out from the DNA. Among roughly 670,000 clones listed, 70% to 90% were seen once. This sequence joins TRBV10-3 and TRBJ2-3; TRBD2 matches at 7 bases. The receptor comes from a woman aged 18-29 years with acute or convalescent COVID-19. The material sequenced was peripheral blood. The CDR3 here is CAISESESGAGTDTQYF. The CDR3 nucleotides are TGTGCCATCAGTGAGTCGGAAAGCGGGGCCGGCACAGATACGCAGTATTTT.